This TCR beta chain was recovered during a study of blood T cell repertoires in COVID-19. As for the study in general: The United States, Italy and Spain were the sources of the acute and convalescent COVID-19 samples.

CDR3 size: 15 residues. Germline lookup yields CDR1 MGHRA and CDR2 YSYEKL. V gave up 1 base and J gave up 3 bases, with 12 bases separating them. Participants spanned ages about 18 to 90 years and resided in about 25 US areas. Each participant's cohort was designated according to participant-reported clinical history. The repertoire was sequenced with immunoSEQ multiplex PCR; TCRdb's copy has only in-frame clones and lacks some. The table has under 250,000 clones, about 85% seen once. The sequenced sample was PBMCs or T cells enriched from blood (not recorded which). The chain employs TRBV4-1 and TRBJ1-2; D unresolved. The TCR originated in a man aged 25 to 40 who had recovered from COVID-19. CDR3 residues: CASSQASGVDYGYTF. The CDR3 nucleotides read TGCGCCAGCAGCCAAGCGTCCGGGGTTGACTATGGCTACACCTTC.